The source of this TCR beta chain is a study of Ad26.COV2.S vaccination and SARS-CoV-2 variants. The assay was immunoSEQ multiplex PCR, and TCRdb's table has in-frame clones only and misses some. The repertoire holds fewer than 400,000 clones, with around four fifths as singletons. Unmatched junction bases numbered 7, after V lost 7 bases and J lost 6 bases. The CDR3 extends over 15 amino acids. In germline, CDR1 is LNHDA, CDR2 SQIVND (reference sequence). As concerns this clone: Its target is not known.

The treatment: 19 received Ad26.COV2.S at low or high dose, single or two shots; roughly five received placebo; per-sample allocation not given. Vaccine and placebo recipients were sampled on day 63 after the first injection. The donor's status was that of an adult aged 18-55 years in Boston. SARS-CoV-2 spike from the Wuhan strain was encoded by the vaccine, an Ad26 vector. Study-wide results and caveats: The study found similar non-spike TCR breadth in vaccine and placebo recipients. Following vaccination, spike-specific CD8+ and CD4+ T cell responses reportedly exhibited substantial breadth.

The specimen was peripheral blood, collected in a trial of Ad26.COV2.S vaccine versus placebo. The chain recombines TRBV19 with TRBJ1-6; TRBD1 matches at 9 bases. This TCR was recovered from a person between 18 and 65 years old who received the Ad26.COV2.S COVID-19 vaccine or a placebo. In DNA, the CDR3 is TGTGCCAGTAACTCCGGGACAGGGAGTAATTCACCCCTCCACTTT. Amino acids: CASNSGTGSNSPLHF.